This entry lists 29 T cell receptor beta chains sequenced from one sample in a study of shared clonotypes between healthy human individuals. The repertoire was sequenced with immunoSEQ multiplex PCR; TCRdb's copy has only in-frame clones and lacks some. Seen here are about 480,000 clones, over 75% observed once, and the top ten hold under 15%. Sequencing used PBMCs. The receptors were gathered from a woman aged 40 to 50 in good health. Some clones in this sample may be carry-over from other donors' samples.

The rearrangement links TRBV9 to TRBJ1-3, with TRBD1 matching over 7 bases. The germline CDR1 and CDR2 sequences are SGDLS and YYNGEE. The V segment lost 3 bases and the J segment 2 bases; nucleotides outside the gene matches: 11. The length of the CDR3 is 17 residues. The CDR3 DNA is TGTGCCAGCAGCGGATGGCGCGGACAGGCTACTGGAAACACCATATATTTT. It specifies CASSGWRGQATGNTIYF.

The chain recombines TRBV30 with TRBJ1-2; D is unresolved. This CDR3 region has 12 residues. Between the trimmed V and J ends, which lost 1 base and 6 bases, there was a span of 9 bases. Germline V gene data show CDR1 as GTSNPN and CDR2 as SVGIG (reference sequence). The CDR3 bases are TGTGCCTGGAGTGCATGGGGAGATGGCTACACCTTC. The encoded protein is CAWSAWGDGYTF.

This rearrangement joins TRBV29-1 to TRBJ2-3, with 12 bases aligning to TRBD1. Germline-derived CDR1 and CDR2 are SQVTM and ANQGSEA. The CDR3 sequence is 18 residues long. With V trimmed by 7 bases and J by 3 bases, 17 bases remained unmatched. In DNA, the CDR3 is TGCAGCGGGGAGGGACAGGGGGCGAGAGCGGGAGCAACAGATACGCAGTATTTT. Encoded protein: CSGEGQGARAGATDTQYF.

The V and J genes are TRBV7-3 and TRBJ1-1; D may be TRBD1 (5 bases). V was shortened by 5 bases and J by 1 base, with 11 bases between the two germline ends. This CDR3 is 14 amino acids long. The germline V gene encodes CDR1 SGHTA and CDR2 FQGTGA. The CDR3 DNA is TGTGCCAGCAGCGCGGGACGGGGGAACACTGAAGCTTTCTTT. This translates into CASSAGRGNTEAFF. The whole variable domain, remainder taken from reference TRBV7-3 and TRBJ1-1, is GAGVSQTPSNKVTEKGKYVELRCDPISGHTALYWYRQSLGQGPEFLIYFQGTGAADDSGLPNDRFFAVRPEGSVSTLKIQRTERGDSAVYLCASSAGRGNTEAFFGQGTRLTVV.

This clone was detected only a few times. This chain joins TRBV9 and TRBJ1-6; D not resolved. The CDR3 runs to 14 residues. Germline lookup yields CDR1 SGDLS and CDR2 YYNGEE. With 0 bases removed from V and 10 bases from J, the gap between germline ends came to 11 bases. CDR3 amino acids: CASSVDPVRSPLHF. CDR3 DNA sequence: TGTGCCAGCAGCGTAGACCCGGTACGATCACCCCTCCACTTT.

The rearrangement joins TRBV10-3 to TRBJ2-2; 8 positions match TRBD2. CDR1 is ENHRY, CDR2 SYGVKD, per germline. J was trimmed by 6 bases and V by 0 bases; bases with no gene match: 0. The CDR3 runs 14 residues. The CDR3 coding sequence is TGTGCCATCAGTGAGTCGCGGGGGGCCGGGGAGCTGTTTTTT. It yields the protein CAISESRGAGELFF.

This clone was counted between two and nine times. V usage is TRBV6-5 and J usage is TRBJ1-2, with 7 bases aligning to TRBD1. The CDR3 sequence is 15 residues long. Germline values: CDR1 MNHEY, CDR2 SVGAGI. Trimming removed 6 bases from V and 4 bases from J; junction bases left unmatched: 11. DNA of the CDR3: TGTGCCAGCAGGTCAACAGGGGAGGTTGTCTATGGCTACACCTTC. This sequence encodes CASRSTGEVVYGYTF.

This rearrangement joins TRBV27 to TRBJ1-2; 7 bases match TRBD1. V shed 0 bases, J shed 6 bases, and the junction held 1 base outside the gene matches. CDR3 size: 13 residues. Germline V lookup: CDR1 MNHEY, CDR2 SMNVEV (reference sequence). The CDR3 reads CASSLSTGNGYTF. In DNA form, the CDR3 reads TGTGCCAGCAGTTTATCGACAGGGAATGGCTACACCTTC.

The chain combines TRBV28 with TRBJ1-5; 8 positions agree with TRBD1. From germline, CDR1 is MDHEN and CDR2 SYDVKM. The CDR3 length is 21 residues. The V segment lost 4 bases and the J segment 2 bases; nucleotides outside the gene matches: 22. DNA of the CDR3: TGTGCCAGCAGTTCACTGCCTTACCGGACAGGGATGTGGTCCGGCAATCAGCCCCAGCATTTT. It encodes CASSSLPYRTGMWSGNQPQHF.

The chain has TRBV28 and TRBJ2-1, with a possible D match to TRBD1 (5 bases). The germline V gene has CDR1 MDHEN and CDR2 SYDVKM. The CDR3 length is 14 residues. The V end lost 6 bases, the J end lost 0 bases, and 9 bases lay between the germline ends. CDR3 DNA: TGTGCCAGCAGCGGACACAGCTCCTACAATGAGCAGTTCTTC. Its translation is CASSGHSSYNEQFF.

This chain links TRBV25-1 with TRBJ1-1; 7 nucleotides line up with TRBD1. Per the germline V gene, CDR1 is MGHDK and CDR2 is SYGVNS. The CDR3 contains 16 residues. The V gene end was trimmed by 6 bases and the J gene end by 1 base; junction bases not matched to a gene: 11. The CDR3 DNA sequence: TGTGCCAGCAGCGAACAAGGGGGCAGGGGGAACACTGAAGCTTTCTTT. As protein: CASSEQGGRGNTEAFF. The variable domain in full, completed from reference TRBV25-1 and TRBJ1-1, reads EADIYQTPRYLVIGTGKKITLECSQTMGHDKMYWYQQDPGMELHLIHYSYGVNSTEKGDLSSESTVSRIRTEHFPLTLESARPSHTSQYLCASSEQGGRGNTEAFFGQGTRLTVV.

The CDR3 nucleotides read TGTGCCTGGAGTGTACAGCTAAATCAGCCCCAGCATTTT. Amino acid sequence: CAWSVQLNQPQHF. This chain links TRBV30 with TRBJ1-5; D is undetermined. There are 13 residues in the CDR3. The V gene lost 0 bases and the J gene lost 4 bases, with 7 bases spanning the gap. The germline CDR1 and CDR2 sequences are GTSNPN and SVGIG (reference sequence).

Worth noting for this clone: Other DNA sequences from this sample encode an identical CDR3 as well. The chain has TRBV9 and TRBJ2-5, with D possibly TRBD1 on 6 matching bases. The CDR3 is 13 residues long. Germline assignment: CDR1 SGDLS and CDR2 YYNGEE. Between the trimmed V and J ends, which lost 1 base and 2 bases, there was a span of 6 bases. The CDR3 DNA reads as TGTGCCAGCAGCGTAAGGGGGCAAGAGACCCAGTACTTC. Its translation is CASSVRGQETQYF.

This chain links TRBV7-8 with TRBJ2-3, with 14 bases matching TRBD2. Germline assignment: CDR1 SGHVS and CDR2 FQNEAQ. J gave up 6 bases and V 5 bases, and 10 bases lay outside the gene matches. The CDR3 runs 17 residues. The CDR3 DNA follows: TGTGCCAGCAGCACATTCGGGACTAGCGGGAGCGTCGATACGCAGTATTTT. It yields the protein CASSTFGTSGSVDTQYF.

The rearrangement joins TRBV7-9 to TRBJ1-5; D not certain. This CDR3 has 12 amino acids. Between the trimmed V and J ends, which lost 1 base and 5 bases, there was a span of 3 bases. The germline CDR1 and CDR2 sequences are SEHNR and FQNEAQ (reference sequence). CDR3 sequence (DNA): TGTGCCAGCAGCTTAGGTCATCAGCCCCAGCATTTT. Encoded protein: CASSLGHQPQHF.

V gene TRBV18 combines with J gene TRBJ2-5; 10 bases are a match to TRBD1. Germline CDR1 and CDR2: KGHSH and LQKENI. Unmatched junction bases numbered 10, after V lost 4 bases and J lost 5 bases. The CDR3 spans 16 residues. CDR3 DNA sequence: TGTGCCAGCTCACAGCCGGGACAGGGGTTTTTGGAGACCCAGTACTTC. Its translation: CASSQPGQGFLETQYF.

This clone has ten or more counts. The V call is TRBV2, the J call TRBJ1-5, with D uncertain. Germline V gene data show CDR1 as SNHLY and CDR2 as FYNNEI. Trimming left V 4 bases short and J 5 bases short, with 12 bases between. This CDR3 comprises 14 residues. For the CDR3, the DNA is TGTGCCAGCAGTGGAAGGGCCCGCGATCAGCCCCAGCATTTT. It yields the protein CASSGRARDQPQHF.

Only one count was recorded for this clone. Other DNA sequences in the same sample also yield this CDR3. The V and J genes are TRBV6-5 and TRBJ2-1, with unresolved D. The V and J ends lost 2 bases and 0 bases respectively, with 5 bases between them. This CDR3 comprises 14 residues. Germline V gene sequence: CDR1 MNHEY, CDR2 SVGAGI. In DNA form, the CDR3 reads TGTGCCAGCAGTTACCGAAGCTCCTACAATGAGCAGTTCTTC. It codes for CASSYRSSYNEQFF.

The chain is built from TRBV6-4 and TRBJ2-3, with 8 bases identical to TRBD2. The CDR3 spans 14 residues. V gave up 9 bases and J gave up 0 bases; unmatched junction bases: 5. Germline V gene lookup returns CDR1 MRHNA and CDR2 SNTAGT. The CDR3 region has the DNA TGTGCCAGTCGGGAGGGTTTCAGCACAGATACGCAGTATTTT. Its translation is CASREGFSTDTQYF.

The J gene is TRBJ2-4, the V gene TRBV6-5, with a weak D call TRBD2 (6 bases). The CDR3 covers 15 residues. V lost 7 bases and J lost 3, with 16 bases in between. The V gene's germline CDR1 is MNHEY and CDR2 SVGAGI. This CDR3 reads CASIPSGRGKNIQYF. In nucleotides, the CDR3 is TGTGCCAGCATCCCCTCGGGGCGGGGCAAAAACATTCAGTACTTC.

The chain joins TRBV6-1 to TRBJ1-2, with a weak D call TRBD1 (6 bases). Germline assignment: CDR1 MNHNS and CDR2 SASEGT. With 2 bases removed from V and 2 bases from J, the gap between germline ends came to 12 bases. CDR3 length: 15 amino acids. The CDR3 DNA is TGTGCCAGCAGTGAATTAGGACAGAAGAACTATGGCTACACCTTC. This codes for CASSELGQKNYGYTF.

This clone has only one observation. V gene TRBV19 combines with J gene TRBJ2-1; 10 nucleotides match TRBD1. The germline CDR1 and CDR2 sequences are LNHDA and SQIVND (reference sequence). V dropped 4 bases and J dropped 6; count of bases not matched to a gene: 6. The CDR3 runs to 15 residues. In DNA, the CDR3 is TGTGCCAGTAGTAGAAAGGACAGGGGGGTCAATGAGCAGTTCTTC. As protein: CASSRKDRGVNEQFF.

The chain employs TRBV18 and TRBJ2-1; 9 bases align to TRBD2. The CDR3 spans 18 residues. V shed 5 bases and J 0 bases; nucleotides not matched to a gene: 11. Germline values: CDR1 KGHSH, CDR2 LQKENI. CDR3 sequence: CASSAFQLREGSYNEQFF. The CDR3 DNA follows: TGTGCCAGCTCAGCCTTCCAGTTGCGGGAGGGCTCCTACAATGAGCAGTTCTTC.

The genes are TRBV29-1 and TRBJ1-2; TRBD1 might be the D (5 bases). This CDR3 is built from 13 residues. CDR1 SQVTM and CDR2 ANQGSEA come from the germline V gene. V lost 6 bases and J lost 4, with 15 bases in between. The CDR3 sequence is CSVESSDTYGYTF. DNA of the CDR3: TGCAGCGTGGAAAGCTCGGACACCTATGGCTACACCTTC.

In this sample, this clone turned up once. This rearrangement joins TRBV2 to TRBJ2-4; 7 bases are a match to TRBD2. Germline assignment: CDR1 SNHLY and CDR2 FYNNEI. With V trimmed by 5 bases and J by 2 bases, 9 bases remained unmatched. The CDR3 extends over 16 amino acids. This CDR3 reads CASSRRLRESKNIQYF. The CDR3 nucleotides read TGTGCCAGCAGTCGAAGGTTGCGGGAGTCCAAAAACATTCAGTACTTC.

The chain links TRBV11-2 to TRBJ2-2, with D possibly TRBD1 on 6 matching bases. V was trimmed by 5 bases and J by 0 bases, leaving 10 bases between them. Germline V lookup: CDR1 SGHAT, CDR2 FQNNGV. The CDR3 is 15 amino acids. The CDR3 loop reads CASSRTVSNTGELFF. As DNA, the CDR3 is TGTGCCAGCAGCAGGACAGTTTCGAACACCGGGGAGCTGTTTTTT.

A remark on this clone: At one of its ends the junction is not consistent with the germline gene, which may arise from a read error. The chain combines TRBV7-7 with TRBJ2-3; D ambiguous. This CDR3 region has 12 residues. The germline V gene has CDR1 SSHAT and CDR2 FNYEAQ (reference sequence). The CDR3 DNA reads TGTGCTAGCAGCTCAGATGCAGATACGCAGTATTTT. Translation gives CASSSDADTQYF.

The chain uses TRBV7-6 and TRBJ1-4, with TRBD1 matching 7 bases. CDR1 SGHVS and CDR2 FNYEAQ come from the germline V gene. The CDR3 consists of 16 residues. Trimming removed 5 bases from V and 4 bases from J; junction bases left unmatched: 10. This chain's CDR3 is CASSPGGGGRNEKLFF. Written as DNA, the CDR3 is TGTGCCAGCAGCCCAGGAGGAGGGGGCCGTAATGAAAAACTGTTTTTT. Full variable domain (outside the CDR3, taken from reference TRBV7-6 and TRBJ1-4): GAGVSQSPRYKVTKRGQDVALRCDPISGHVSLYWYRQALGQGPEFLTYFNYEAQQDKSGLPNDRFSAERPEGSISTLTIQRTEQRDSAMYRCASSPGGGGRNEKLFFGSGTQLSVL.

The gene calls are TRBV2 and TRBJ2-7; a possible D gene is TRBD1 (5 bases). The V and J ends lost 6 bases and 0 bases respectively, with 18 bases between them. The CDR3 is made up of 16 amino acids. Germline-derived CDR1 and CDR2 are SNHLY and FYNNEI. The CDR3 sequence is CASSLTPTGSSYEQYF. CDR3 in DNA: TGTGCCAGCAGCCTAACCCCCACAGGTTCCTCCTACGAGCAGTACTTC.